One and the same sample provided the 11 T cell receptor beta chains below, sequenced in a study of T cell responses to AZD1222 COVID-19 vaccine. Assay: immunoSEQ multiplex PCR; the TCRdb copy retains only in-frame clones and omits some. Of approximately 140,000 clones in the sample, 94% were seen once. The source was peripheral blood, collected on day 0 of AZD1222 vaccination. The receptors originated from an adult in good health.

The chain employs TRBV11-3 and TRBJ1-5; TRBD1 matches 8 bases. This CDR3 is built from 15 residues. Germline assignment: CDR1 SGHNT and CDR2 YENEEA. V lost 6 bases to trimming and J lost 3 bases; unmatched junction nucleotides: 7. The CDR3 spells CASSQPGQVNQPQHF. CDR3 nucleotide sequence: TGTGCCAGCAGTCAGCCGGGACAGGTCAATCAGCCCCAGCATTTT.

The chain couples TRBV6-2 or TRBV6-3 to TRBJ2-4; TRBD2 might be the D (5 bases). CDR3 size: 16 residues. V lost 6 bases and J 0 bases, leaving 15 bases between the germline ends. Germline V lookup: CDR1 MNHEY, CDR2 SVGEGT. The CDR3 DNA reads TGTGCCAGCAGCCTACGGGGTCCCTTAGCCAAAAACATTCAGTACTTC. Translating gives CASSLRGPLAKNIQYF.

The chain carries TRBV6-5 and TRBJ1-5, with a weak D call TRBD1 (6 bases). CDR1 MNHEY and CDR2 SVGAGI come from the germline V gene. V was trimmed by 4 bases and J by 2 bases, leaving 12 bases between them. The CDR3 extends over 15 amino acids. The CDR3 here is CASSSGGSGNQPQHF. The CDR3 region has the DNA TGTGCCAGCAGTTCCGGGGGCTCGGGCAATCAGCCCCAGCATTTT.

This chain links TRBV19 with TRBJ1-1; unclear D gene. This CDR3 region has 15 residues. The V gene's germline CDR1 is LNHDA and CDR2 SQIVND (reference sequence). Deletions cut 2 bases from V and 1 base from J, with 11 bases between. The DNA of the CDR3 is TGTGCCAGTAGTATAAGCGGTGTGGGGAACACTGAAGCTTTCTTT. Translation: CASSISGVGNTEAFF. Full variable domain (rest looked up from reference TRBV19 and TRBJ1-1): DGGITQSPKYLFRKEGQNVTLSCEQNLNHDAMYWYRQDPGQGLRLIYYSQIVNDFQKGDIAEGYSVSREKKESFPLTVTSAQKNPTAFYLCASSISGVGNTEAFFGQGTRLTVV.

V usage is TRBV5-1 and J usage is TRBJ2-3; TRBD2 matches at 10 bases. The CDR3 is made up of 17 amino acids. V lost 4 bases, J lost 1 base, and 9 bases stayed unmatched. Germline values: CDR1 SGHRS, CDR2 YFSETQ. The CDR3 reads CASSPLAGEDGTDTQYF. Here the CDR3 DNA reads TGCGCCAGCAGCCCTCTAGCGGGGGAAGATGGCACAGATACGCAGTATTTT.

The chain has TRBV6-1 and TRBJ1-3; D is ambiguous. Germline V gene data show CDR1 as MNHNS and CDR2 as SASEGT. V lost 2 bases and J lost 3, with 2 bases in between. CDR3 length equals 12 residues. The CDR3 loop is CASSECGNTIYF. The CDR3 nucleotides are TGTGCCAGCAGTGAATGTGGAAACACCATATATTTT.

Worth noting for this clone: Other DNA variants within this sample encode the same CDR3. This sequence joins TRBV3-1 (or the pseudogene TRBV3-2) and TRBJ2-3; D is possibly TRBD2 (5 bases). This CDR3 region has 15 residues. Germline V gene lookup returns CDR1 LGHDT and CDR2 YNNKEL (reference sequence). V was pared by 1 base and J by 1 base, with 9 bases between. CDR3 sequence (DNA): TGTGCCAGCAGCCAAGGTGTTAGCGGCACAGATACGCAGTATTTT. Translation gives CASSQGVSGTDTQYF.

This clone was seen once. The genes are TRBV27 and TRBJ1-2, with a possible D match to TRBD1 (5 bases). This CDR3 is 15 amino acids long. Germline CDR1 reads MNHEY; CDR2 reads SMNVEV (reference sequence). V dropped 2 bases and J dropped 0 bases, with 10 bases sitting between them. CDR3 loop: CASSLGAGANYGYTF. The CDR3, as DNA: TGTGCCAGCAGTTTAGGGGCAGGAGCTAACTATGGCTACACCTTC.

In the case of this clone: One end of the junction fails to match germline, which may point to a read error. The chain employs TRBV3-1 (or the pseudogene TRBV3-2) and TRBJ1-2; perhaps TRBD1 as D (6 bases). This CDR3 comprises 14 residues. Germline CDR1 reads LGHDT; CDR2 reads YNNKEL (reference sequence). CDR3 nucleotides: TGTGCCAGCAGCCAAGATTTGGGGGGCTATGACTACACCTTC. This codes for CASSQDLGGYDYTF.

As for this clone: Other DNA sequences in this sample translate to the same CDR3. The rearrangement uses TRBV7-9 and TRBJ1-4, with unresolved D. Germline V lookup: CDR1 SEHNR, CDR2 FQNEAQ (reference sequence). The length of the CDR3 is 13 residues. The V end lost 5 bases, the J end lost 4 bases, and 8 bases lay between the germline ends. CDR3: CASSLGGNEKLFF. In DNA, the CDR3 is TGTGCCAGCAGCCTTGGCGGTAATGAAAAACTGTTTTTT.

V usage is TRBV27 and J usage is TRBJ1-1, with 9 bases aligning to TRBD1. The CDR3 is 18 amino acids. The V segment lost 1 base and the J segment 1 base; nucleotides outside the gene matches: 10. The V gene's germline CDR1 is MNHEY and CDR2 SMNVEV (reference sequence). The CDR3 spells CASSLYPYRGRGNTEAFF. As DNA, the CDR3 is TGTGCCAGCAGTTTATACCCCTACAGGGGGCGAGGGAACACTGAAGCTTTCTTT.